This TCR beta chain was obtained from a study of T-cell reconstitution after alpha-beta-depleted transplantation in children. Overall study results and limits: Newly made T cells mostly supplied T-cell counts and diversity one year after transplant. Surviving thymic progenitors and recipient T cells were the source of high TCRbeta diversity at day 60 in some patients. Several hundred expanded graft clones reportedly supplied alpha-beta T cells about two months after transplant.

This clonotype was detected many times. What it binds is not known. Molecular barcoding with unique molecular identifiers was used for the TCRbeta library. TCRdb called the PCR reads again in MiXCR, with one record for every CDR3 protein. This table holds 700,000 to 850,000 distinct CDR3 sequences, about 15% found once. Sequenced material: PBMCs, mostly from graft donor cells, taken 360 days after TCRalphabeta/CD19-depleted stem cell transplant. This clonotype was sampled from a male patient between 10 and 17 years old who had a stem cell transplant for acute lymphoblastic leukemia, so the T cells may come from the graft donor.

The CDR3 DNA reads TGTGCCAGCAGAGAACCGGGACAGAATCAGCCCCAGCATTTT. As protein: CASREPGQNQPQHF. The chain has TRBV12-3 or TRBV12-4 and TRBJ1-5; 7 positions match TRBD1. The ends lost 6 bases at V and 4 bases at J; junction bases unmatched: 6. The CDR3 is 14 residues long.